The rows below give T cell receptor beta chains drawn from one sample of a study of blood T cell repertoires in COVID-19. Method: immunoSEQ multiplex PCR; TCRdb's copy keeps in-frame clones and lacks some. The table records about 170,000 clones, more than 65% of them present only once. Sample: peripheral blood. The receptors were gathered from a man in his 70s with active or convalescent COVID-19. CDR3s include the opening cysteine and the closing phenylalanine or tryptophan. The order of the fields is clone size, CDR3 length, V gene, J gene, CDR3 protein. Some rows have no size entry. The others give once, few or many, or a class for an expanded clone.

>.|14|TRBV3-1/TRBV3-2|TRBJ2-5
CASSQDRLQETQYF
>.|12|TRBV29-1|TRBJ2-7
CSVRLGSDEQYF
>.|16|TRBV27|TRBJ2-2
CASSYRQGANTGELFF
>.|16|TRBV4-3|TRBJ2-5
CASSQDLAGGAETQYF
>.|15|TRBV10-2|TRBJ1-3
CASTIGRGSGNTIYF
>.|14|TRBV5-1|TRBJ2-3
CASSRGAPTDTQYF
>.|14|TRBV7-2|TRBJ1-2
CASTRDRNNYGYTF
>.|14|TRBV30|TRBJ1-1
CAWRIRVLNTEAFF
>.|15|TRBV27|TRBJ2-1
CASSSSGLSSNEQFF
>.|14|TRBV19|TRBJ2-7
CASSIAAGTYEQYF
>few|13|TRBV19|TRBJ2-3
CASRDLGADTQYF
>.|13|TRBV15|TRBJ1-5
CATSRGLNQPQHF
>few|13|TRBV2|TRBJ2-7
CASSETEAVEQYF
>.|14|TRBV11-2|TRBJ2-1
CASSLAGGRREQFF
>.|15|TRBV11-1|TRBJ1-4
CASSRRTGSNEKLFF
>.|16|TRBV5-4|TRBJ1-1
CAASPNGASGKTEAFF
>.|13|TRBV30|TRBJ2-7
CAWSYGAAYEQYF
>.|13|TRBV11-2|TRBJ2-7
CASSPAGLFEQYF
>.|13|TRBV5-8|TRBJ2-5
CASSSDIIGTQYF
>.|16|TRBV21-1|TRBJ1-4
CASSKGGTGTNEKLFF
>.|15|TRBV5-5|TRBJ1-2
CASSSHSTPEGGYTF
>once|15|TRBV6-5|TRBJ1-2
CASRQTGVHGYGYTF
>.|14|TRBV28|TRBJ2-7
CASSSSTTGFEQYF
>.|15|TRBV7-9|TRBJ2-5
CASSLGPLIQETQYF
>.|16|TRBV5-1|TRBJ2-3
CASSLLAGGQGDTQYF
>.|14|TRBV2|TRBJ2-7
CASSGQGIDYEQYF
>few|15|TRBV6-2/TRBV6-3|TRBJ1-6
CASSYSWGLSSPLHF
>.|16|TRBV7-2|TRBJ2-1
CASSKVRLRSYNEQFF
>.|15|TRBV7-2|TRBJ2-1
CASSLGGSGYNEQFF
>.|17|TRBV19|TRBJ2-3
CASSSSGTSGVTDTQYF
>once|16|TRBV3-1/TRBV3-2|TRBJ2-3
CASSRTDRVGTDTQYF
>.|12|TRBV7-9|TRBJ2-1
CASRALANEQFF
>.|15|TRBV15|TRBJ1-1
CATSLYRVASTEAFF
>.|15|TRBV18|TRBJ1-1
CASSPEGGMNTEAFF
>.|16|TRBV19|TRBJ1-5
CASSRVLGASNQPQHF
>.|15|TRBV3-1/TRBV3-2|TRBJ2-1
CASSPSGRGYNEQFF
>.|15|TRBV9|TRBJ2-3
CASSFTGGRTDTQYF
>.|12|TRBV7-2|TRBJ2-7
CASSNPGYEQYF
>.|14|TRBV18|TRBJ1-4
CASSPPGSNEKLFF
>.|16|TRBV10-2|TRBJ2-2
CASSDRSGSRTGELFF
>.|13|TRBV27|TRBJ2-5
CATATGGTETQYF
>.|15|TRBV5-1|TRBJ2-3
CASSLEVAPEDTQYF
>.|13|TRBV12-3/TRBV12-4|TRBJ2-3
CASSSAGTDTQYF
>few|16|TRBV3-1/TRBV3-2|TRBJ2-3
CASSLFWGTGGDTQYF
>.|15|TRBV6-6|TRBJ2-1
CASSGQGNSYNEQFF
>.|11|TRBV20-1|TRBJ1-4
CSASWREKLFF
>.|15|TRBV7-2|TRBJ1-2
CASSSATGLRRGYTF
>.|15|TRBV6-2/TRBV6-3|TRBJ1-2
CASSQRGSSSYGYTF
>.|17|TRBV28|TRBJ2-7
CASSNPRTGVMLYEQYF
>.|18|TRBV9|TRBJ2-6
CASSGGQGATSGANVLTF
>.|12|TRBV27|TRBJ1-2
CASKGGNYGYTF
>.|15|TRBV6-6|TRBJ1-2
CAATGGGSFHYGYTF
>.|13|TRBV24-1|TRBJ1-2
CATSDGTGYGYTF
>.|12|TRBV29-1|TRBJ1-4
CSAGTGVEKLFF
>.|12|TRBV30|TRBJ2-3
CAWSGRTDTQYF